This TCR beta chain was identified in a study of T cells in Graves' hyperthyroidism and ophthalmopathy (dated by TCRdb to between 2018 and 2020). Study-wide context: Peripheral blood was collected at initial diagnosis, before any treatment. To identify distinguishing TCR V-J signatures, a discovery cohort of about a hundred patients was used, comprising approximately 40 with Graves' ophthalmopathy and some 60 with stable Graves' hyperthyroidism. An independent validation cohort of 18 to 20 hyperthyroidism patients and about 16 patients who later progressed to ophthalmopathy tested prospective prediction of ophthalmopathy. For training and testing, the roughly 97 patients in the discovery cohort were randomly divided in a 7:3 ratio. In several Graves' hyperthyroidism patients, the study also compared T-cell repertoires from thyroid tissue with T-cell repertoires from blood. Following sampling, methimazole starting at 30 mg daily was given to hyperthyroidism patients, and high-dose intravenous methylprednisolone was given to ophthalmopathy patients. TCR Vbeta CDR3 sequencing of approximately 140 peripheral blood samples (over 40 ophthalmopathy, about 80 hyperthyroidism and roughly 17 progressor patients) is reported in the paper.

This clonotype was seen only a few times. The antigen this receptor binds is unknown. One base away there is no much larger clone; base qualities are not given. Ophthalmopathy patients had moderately to severely active disease, with a Clinical Activity Score of 3 or more, a NOSPECS grade of 4 or more, and a disease duration of less than 3 months. Exclusion was applied to patients with uncontrolled infections, other autoimmune diseases, pregnancy or lactation. Clinical symptoms, serum thyroxine and TRAb, thyroid ultrasound, and orbital computed tomography formed the basis for the diagnoses. PBMCs were isolated from around 10 ml of fresh peripheral blood by Ficoll-Paque density gradient centrifugation. Total RNA was extracted using Trizol reagent, and RNA quality was assessed on an Agilent 2100 Bioanalyzer. The paper's findings and limits, for the study overall: Sample size was not statistically predetermined, and investigators were not blinded to group allocation. A model built on a 13 V-J signature distinguished ophthalmopathy from stable hyperthyroidism, reaching 85% to 90% sensitivity and around 81% specificity in cross-validation and 80%/75% in testing. Most expanded thyroid clonotypes (frequency above 0.001) were also found in blood, which suggests that blood repertoires may mirror thyroid immune responses. In validation, the model predicted progression to ophthalmopathy with just under 71% sensitivity and less than 80% specificity, a median of about 6.7 months before onset.

The CDR3 runs 13 amino acids, cysteine and phenylalanine included. The DNA shown is the 39-base CDR3, in frame from base 1. The germline V gene yields MGHRA for CDR1 and YSYEKL for CDR2. V is reduced by 5 bases and J by 11 bases, leaving a spacing of 18 bases between them. TCR beta CDR3 regions were amplified from RNA transcripts. A first-round RT-PCR of the TCR CDR3 used the HTBI primer set with the Qiagen OneStep RT-PCR kit. Libraries were constructed in a second round of multiplex PCR, after which size selection and purification were performed. Libraries were sequenced paired-end with 100 bp reads on an Illumina HiSeq2000. The original methods were these. SOAPnuke was used to process the raw data, with reads discarded if the reads contained adapters or uncalled bases, had a mean Phred below 15, or lacked an exact constant-primer or identifier match. High-quality paired reads were merged with COPE v1.2.5, and unique nucleotide sequences were defined as clonotypes. MiTCR v1.1 was used to align the clonotypes against IMGT TRBV, TRBD and TRBJ reference segments. Analysis was restricted to V-J combinations with a frequency above 0.0001, which covered roughly 99% of repertoires. A TCS score was defined as the ratio between F50 (clonal expansion) and ExV (chaos), using BLOSUM62-based TCRdist between CDR3 peptides within each V-J. Welch's t-statistics and random forest reduced 514 V-J features to roughly 13, which were used in a naive Bayes classifier (R e1071). The similarity between thyroid and blood repertoires was quantified using the Morisita-Horn index. TCRdb reanalyzed the raw reads on its own, using fastp at Q25 for trimming and MiXCR for clone calling, and kept in-frame beta chains. Here each entry gathers all rows of one CDR3 protein and keeps the most common genes and DNA. The V and J calls and clone size come from TCRdb's table, not from the authors' own analysis. The sample includes approximately 600,000 distinct CDR3 sequences, with around 15% observed a single time. Together, the top ten hold about 3.9% of the sample.

Sequencing was performed on blood. The chain is made from TRBV4-1 and TRBJ1-1, with a weak D call of TRBD1 (5 bases match). The sequence came from a middle-aged woman with Graves' ophthalmopathy. The bases read TGCGCCAGCAGCGGATCGGGGGGGTCCGGGGCTTTCTTT. This sequence encodes CASSGSGGSGAFF.